This entry is about one T cell receptor (beta chain). This clone was recorded once. What antigen it recognizes has not been identified. Base quality data are lacking; no much larger clone is found one base away. The germline V gene yields ENHRY for CDR1 and SYGVKD for CDR2. The CDR3 runs 14 amino acids, cysteine and phenylalanine included. Only the CDR3 portion is preserved as DNA: 42 bases, with reading frame beginning at the first base. Clipping removes 5 bases from V and 13 bases from J, with 10 as the unmatched junction base count. The method was the immunoSEQ multiplex PCR assay. For the multiplex PCR, a mixture combining 60 forward primers for TCR Vbeta segments and 13 reverse primers for TCR Jbeta segments was used. Amplification of the CDR3 region of rearranged TCR beta genes was performed with a multiplex PCR assay on genomic DNA. On the Illumina HiSeq System, the amplified TCR beta libraries were sequenced as 87-base-pair reads. The original pipeline was this. Across the 700 or so repertoires, a later analysis counted roughly 84 million unique TCR beta chains, about 10 million of which were shared by at least two donors. Raw reads were error-corrected and collapsed into unique sequences with a nearest-neighbor algorithm that merged closely related sequences to remove PCR and sequencing errors. Alignment of CDR3 sequences to IMGT reference sequences was used to assign V, D and J gene segments. For a sequence to be retained, a match of at least six nucleotides to both a V gene segment and a J gene segment was required. A rearrangement counted as productive if the CDR3 had no stop codons and remained in frame with V and J, and every other rearrangement counted as non-productive. CDR3 was defined according to IMGT convention as the region running from the second conserved V-encoded cysteine to the conserved J-encoded phenylalanine. Sequences without an unambiguous match to a single V gene segment were excluded from the earlier analysis of a few hundred of the donors. In an earlier analysis of 450 to 750 of the donors, a V segment was called functional when productive rearrangements were above 56.7%, and segregating when the standard deviation between donors exceeded 5%. To diagnose cytomegalovirus status from the catalog of TCR beta chain sequences, a statistical classification framework was built. A later analysis assigned V and J genes by comparing TCR nucleotide sequences with IMGT/GENE-DB human TR gene sequences. A later analysis assigned CDR3 sequences and most-parsimonious VDJ recombination scenarios with the TCRdist pipeline. A later analysis defined each TCR beta chain by its CDR3 amino acid sequence plus V-gene family, and excluded reads lacking a unique V-gene family. A later analysis removed several hundred highly shared, low-generation-probability nucleotide sequences to deal with suspected cross-contamination and a sequencing artifact. For each public chain, a later analysis derived a clonal expansion index from normalized ranks of inferred template counts within each repertoire. In a later analysis, generation probabilities were computed with a VDJ recombination model fitted to out-of-frame rearrangements, and the resulting probabilities were checked against IGoR. In a later analysis, hypergeometric tests were used to score TCR-TCR, TCR-HLA and TCR-CMV co-occurrence, with a repertoire-size bias correction applied to TCR pairs. To estimate false discovery rates, a later analysis permuted the HLA or CMV assignments 20 times. In a later analysis, co-occurring TCRs were grouped with DBSCAN, and TCRdist sequence similarity was added when clustering was performed within HLA-allele-positive subsets. Repertoires with fewer than 30,000 or more than 120,000 public chains, plus five repertoires with anomalous nucleotide sharing, were excluded from co-occurrence clustering. This immuneACCESS table, as held by TCRdb, lists in-frame sequences with V and J called but not all clones. Of the missing ones, under half trace to an unresolved V gene in checked studies; the others have no known cause. That table supplies the V and J calls and clone size; D and trimming were determined from the DNA. Counted in this sample were 150,000 or so clones; around four fifths of them appeared once. The ten largest clones represent roughly 4.3% of the sample.

The data were obtained in a study of cytomegalovirus exposure and HLA in healthy donors (dated by TCRdb to the late 2010s). About the full investigation: In an earlier analysis of roughly 590 of the donors, 276 Gb of sequence data and some 120 million unique TCR beta sequences from approximately 180 million T cells were reported. An early release covering approximately 600 HLA-typed donors comprised about 320 gigabases of sequencing data and 65 million to 100 million unique TCR sequences. Of the roughly 400 genotyped donors, less than 85% were placed in the genetic ancestry cluster associated with self-reported Caucasian donors. The aim of the study was to test whether cataloging public T cell receptors could identify signatures of past pathogen exposure. The T cell repertoires of 700 or so subjects were profiled by immunosequencing and related to cytomegalovirus serostatus. In addition to the first cohort of hundreds of subjects, a separate validation cohort of around 110 different subjects was used. High-throughput TCR immunosequencing, statistical association of individual TCRs with disease status, and machine learning were combined to predict cytomegalovirus infection status. In a later analysis, previously published TCR beta repertoires from 500 to 750 donors were re-analyzed and high-resolution HLA genotyping was added so that TCR occurrence patterns could be studied. Rather than using new phenotypic data, the later analysis identified candidate immune exposures from TCR beta sequences and from how often those sequences occurred across donors. An earlier analysis of more than 450 of the donors used high-throughput TCR beta sequencing to judge whether each TCR beta V gene segment behaved as functional or pseudogenic. Alongside the repertoire data, information on donor age, sex, ethnicity and CMV serostatus was compiled. A later genetic analysis used genome-wide SNP genotypes for 398 of the 666 donors, treating that subset as a discovery cohort. Every repertoire in the discovery cohort had been generated on one and the same sequencing platform. Class I and class II HLA loci were covered by the typing at four-digit resolution. Typing coverage differed by locus: A, B, C, DRB1 and DQB1 were typed in about 620-630 donors, DQA1 in 500 to 550, DPA1 in approximately 610, and DPB1 in just under 480. About five DR-DQ haplotypes were treated as single units for association and clustering because of strong linkage in the cohort. On average, roughly 240,000 unique TCR beta nucleotide sequences were sequenced per donor among some 430 genotyped donors of the cohort, with roughly 18% of those sequences being non-productive. Overall study outcomes, separate from this receptor: While some public TCRs were present in many individuals, most TCR sequences turned up only very rarely across donors. In an earlier analysis of over 550 of the donors, most TCR beta V segments were observed in productive rearrangements about 90% or about 30% of the time, broadly matching IMGT annotations. A later analysis reported that several top co-occurrence clusters appeared linked to parvovirus B19, influenza, CMV and Epstein-Barr virus. The classifier was reported to diagnose cytomegalovirus status with high specificity and sensitivity in both the original and validation cohorts. According to the authors, the approach could potentially be generalized to other disease states and immunological phenotypes. Sequencing depth was assumed to be roughly uniform across donors in the presence/absence analyses, though that assumption may not hold. The 87-base-pair reads could not distinguish some IMGT-functional V segments, including TRBV6-2 and TRBV6-3, so those segments were excluded. A later analysis associated 16,951 TCR beta sequences with specific HLA alleles at a false discovery rate of 0.05. The earlier analysis of around 600 of the donors excluded 15 to 20 rarely observed V segments, including chromosome 9 orphons, because counts were too low. V-gene and J-gene trimming of TCR beta chains was associated with a missense DCLRE1C variant in a later genetic analysis, and the association was replicated in an independent cohort. Only TCR beta chains were sequenced in this cohort, and the absence of alpha or paired-chain data limited detectable features. A cluster of highly shared sequence variants was judged likely to be a technical artifact of the sequencing pipeline. Assigning TCR associations to individual alleles was difficult when HLA alleles, especially DR and DQ, strongly co-occurred. Compared with the roughly 720-donor mean, donors in an Asian-associated ancestry cluster had fewer N-insertions in productive TCRs, according to a later genetic analysis. In vitro tests confirmed that a few of the cytomegalovirus-associated TCR beta chains recognize cytomegalovirus antigens. CMV serostatus was the only immune exposure information available for the cohort. A later analysis found that TCR association rates varied across HLA loci, with DRB1 alleles showing the most associated TCRs and HLA-C alleles the fewest. Most CMV-associated TCR beta chains appeared to be HLA-restricted in a later analysis, and the HLA associations seemed to be driven largely by CMV exposure. In the study, approximately 160 TCR beta chains were listed as associated with cytomegalovirus. A further reported finding was that TCR beta sequences accurately predicted the HLA-A and HLA-B alleles for most subjects in the first cohort. Because HLA typing was missing for some donors at each locus, association tests included only the typed subset. Correlated functional status among segregating V segments might be attributable to linkage disequilibrium, but an unknown experimental factor could not be ruled out. A later analysis found that HLA-associated TCR beta chains were more clonally expanded and had lower generation probabilities than equally common non-associated chains.

In total, just over 650 healthy bone marrow donors made up the cohort. At the time of sampling, all cohort members were nominally healthy, though unrecorded immune exposures were likely present. The donor was CMV seropositive and belonged to the group of 270 or so seropositive cohort members. Every donor gave a peripheral blood sample, and the peripheral blood mononuclear cells from that sample were used for TCR beta sequencing. Genomic DNA was extracted from the blood cell samples with the Qiagen DNeasy Blood Extraction Kit. The chain was built from TRBV10-3 and TRBJ1-6; 8 bases in between match TRBD1. Sequenced input: PBMCs. This sequence originates from a man between 45 and 60 years old in good health and CMV-seropositive. In nucleotide form, the sequence is TGTGCCATCAGTACAGGACAGGGCCAAAGCCCCCTCCACTTT. This sequence encodes CAISTGQGQSPLHF.